This T cell receptor (beta chain) was identified during a study of blood T cell repertoires in COVID-19. Germline assignment: CDR1 LNHDA and CDR2 SQIVND (reference sequence). The CDR3 has 13 amino acids. V gave up 5 bases and J gave up 1 base, with 8 bases separating them. Original handling: By means of reference gene primer amplification, nucleated cell counts were estimated. Method: immunoSEQ multiplex PCR; TCRdb's copy keeps in-frame clones and lacks some. V, J and clone size are those of that table, while D and trimming were read from the DNA. This sample has a few hundred thousand clones; approximately 91% occur once, and the top ten carry about 0.9%.

This TCR came from a woman aged 40 to 49 who had been exposed to COVID-19. J is TRBJ1-1 and V is TRBV19; a possible D gene is TRBD1 (5 bases). The specimen sequenced was PBMCs or T cells enriched from blood (not recorded which). CDR3 loop: CASSYTGNTEAFF. The CDR3 DNA reads as TGTGCCAGTAGTTATACAGGGAACACTGAAGCTTTCTTT.